This TCR beta chain was sequenced in a study of control samples from healthy donors and cancer patients. The CDR3 length is 16 residues. The trim removed 7 bases at V and 0 bases at J, leaving 8 bases unmatched. Germline V CDR1 and CDR2: SGHVS, FNYEAQ. Repertoires were generated with immunoSEQ multiplex PCR, while TCRdb's copy carries only in-frame clones and drops some. The repertoire holds 99,000 or so clones, roughly 78% seen once, with 2% to 2.5% in the top ten. The V call is TRBV7-6, the J call TRBJ2-1, with 8 positions matching TRBD2. The TCR comes from a man in his sixties in good health. Specimen: blood. The CDR3 region is CASTFGGGSSYNEQFF. CDR3 nucleotide sequence: TGTGCCAGCACCTTCGGGGGGGGGAGCTCCTACAATGAGCAGTTCTTC. The full variable domain, completed using reference TRBV7-6 and TRBJ2-1, is GAGVSQSPRYKVTKRGQDVALRCDPISGHVSLYWYRQALGQGPEFLTYFNYEAQQDKSGLPNDRFSAERPEGSISTLTIQRTEQRDSAMYRCASTFGGGSSYNEQFFGPGTRLTVL.